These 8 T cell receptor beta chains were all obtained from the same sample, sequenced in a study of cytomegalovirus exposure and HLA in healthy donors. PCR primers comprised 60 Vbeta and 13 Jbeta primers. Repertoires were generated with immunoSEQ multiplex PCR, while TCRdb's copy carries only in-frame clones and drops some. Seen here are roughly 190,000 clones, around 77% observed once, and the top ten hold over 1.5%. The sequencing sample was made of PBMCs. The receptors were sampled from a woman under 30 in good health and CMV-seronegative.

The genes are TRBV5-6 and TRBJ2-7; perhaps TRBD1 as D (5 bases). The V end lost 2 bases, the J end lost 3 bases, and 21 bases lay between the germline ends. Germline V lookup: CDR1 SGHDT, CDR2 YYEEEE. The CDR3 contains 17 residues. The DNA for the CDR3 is TGTGCCAGCAGCTTCTTGGTTAGTTCGACAGACGGCTACGAGCAGTACTTC. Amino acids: CASSFLVSSTDGYEQYF.

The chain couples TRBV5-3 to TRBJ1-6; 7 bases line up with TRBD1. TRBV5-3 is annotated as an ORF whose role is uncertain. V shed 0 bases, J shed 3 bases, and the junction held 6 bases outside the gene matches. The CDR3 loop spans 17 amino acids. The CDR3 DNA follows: TGTGCCAGAAGCTTGGCTCCCAACAGGGGCTATAATTCACCCCTCCACTTT. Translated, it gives CARSLAPNRGYNSPLHF.

The chain's CDR3 is CASSTSFDGYTF. DNA for the CDR3: TGTGCCAGCAGTACATCGTTCGATGGCTACACCTTC. The V and J genes are TRBV6-5 and TRBJ1-2, with unresolved D. From germline, CDR1 is MNHEY and CDR2 SVGAGI. The CDR3 is made up of 12 amino acids. V was clipped by 5 bases and J by 6 bases, with 10 bases between them.

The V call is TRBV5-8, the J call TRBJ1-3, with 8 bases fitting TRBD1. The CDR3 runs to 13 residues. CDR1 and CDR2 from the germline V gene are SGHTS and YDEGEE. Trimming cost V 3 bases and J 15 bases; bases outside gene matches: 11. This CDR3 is CASSSMSDRVTYF. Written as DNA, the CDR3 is TGTGCCAGCAGCTCAATGTCGGACAGGGTAACATATTTT.

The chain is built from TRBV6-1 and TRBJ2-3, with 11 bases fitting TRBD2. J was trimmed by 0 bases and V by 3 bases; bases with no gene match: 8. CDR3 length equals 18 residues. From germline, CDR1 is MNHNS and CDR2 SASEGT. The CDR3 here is CASSEIAGGFISTDTQYF. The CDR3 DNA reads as TGTGCCAGCAGTGAGATAGCGGGGGGGTTCATTAGCACAGATACGCAGTATTTT.

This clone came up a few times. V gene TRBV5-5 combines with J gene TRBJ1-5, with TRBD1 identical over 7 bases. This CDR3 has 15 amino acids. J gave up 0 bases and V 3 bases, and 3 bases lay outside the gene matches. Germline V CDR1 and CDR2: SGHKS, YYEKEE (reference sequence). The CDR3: CASSSGQNSNQPQHF. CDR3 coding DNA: TGTGCCAGCAGCTCGGGACAGAATAGCAATCAGCCCCAGCATTTT. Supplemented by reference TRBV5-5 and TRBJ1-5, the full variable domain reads DAGVTQSPTHLIKTRGQQVTLRCSPISGHKSVSWYQQVLGQGPQFIFQYYEKEERGRGNFPDRFSARQFPNYSSELNVNALLLGDSALYLCASSSGQNSNQPQHFGDGTRLSIL.

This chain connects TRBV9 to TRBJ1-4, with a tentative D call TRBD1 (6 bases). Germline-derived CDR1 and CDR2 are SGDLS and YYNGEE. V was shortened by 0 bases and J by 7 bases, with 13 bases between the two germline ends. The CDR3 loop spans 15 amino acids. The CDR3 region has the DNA TGTGCCAGCAGCGTAGCTGAAACAGGGTCTGAAAAACTGTTTTTT. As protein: CASSVAETGSEKLFF.

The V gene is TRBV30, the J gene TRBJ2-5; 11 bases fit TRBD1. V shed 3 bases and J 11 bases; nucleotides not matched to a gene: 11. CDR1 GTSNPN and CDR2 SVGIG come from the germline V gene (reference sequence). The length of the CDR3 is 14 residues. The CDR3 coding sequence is TGTGCCTGGAGATTTCGGGACAGGGGGTCGGTGCAGTACTTC. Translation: CAWRFRDRGSVQYF.